Listed below are T cell receptor beta chains from one sample, sequenced in a study of OX40 agonist ivuxolimab in advanced cancers. Assay: immunoSEQ multiplex PCR; the TCRdb copy retains only in-frame clones and omits some. The table shows some 74,000 clones, with around 82% occurring only once. The starting material was CD4+ or CD8+ T cells sorted from blood, obtained in a trial of the OX40 agonist ivuxolimab. Every receptor here comes from an adult with an advanced solid tumor such as melanoma, head and neck, liver or kidney cancer. The CDR3 runs from the conserved cysteine through the conserved F or W. D genes are given only for firm matches. The size field is filled for only some rows; it gives once, few, many or a size class.

clone size | J gene | D gene | V gene | CDR3 DNA | CDR3 protein
. | TRBJ2-1 | . | TRBV11-2 | TGTGCCAGCAGCTTAGTATCGGGGATCAATGAGCAGTTCTTC | CASSLVSGINEQFF
once | TRBJ2-7 | . | TRBV6-1 | TGTGCCAGCAGCCGAACTAGCCGAGATTCCTACGAGCAGTACTTC | CASSRTSRDSYEQYF
. | TRBJ1-1 | TRBD1 | TRBV27 | TGTGCCAGTTATAGGGGGCTGAACCAAGAAGCTTTCTTT | CASYRGLNQEAFF
. | TRBJ2-7 | . | TRBV27 | TGTGCCAGCAGTCCTTACACCTCACCCCACGAGCAGTACTTC | CASSPYTSPHEQYF
. | TRBJ2-6 | . | TRBV5-6 | TGTGCCAGCAGCACCTGGGGCTCTGGGGCCAACGTCCTGACTTTC | CASSTWGSGANVLTF
. | TRBJ2-7 | TRBD1 | TRBV7-9 | TGTGCCAGCAGCTCCCGCCGGGACAGGGGCTACGAGCAGTACTTC | CASSSRRDRGYEQYF
. | TRBJ2-5 | . | TRBV27 | TGTGCCAGCAGACCTCCCGGGAGAATCGAGACCCAGTACTTC | CASRPPGRIETQYF
. | TRBJ2-7 | TRBD1 | TRBV27 | TGTGCCAGCAGTTTATCGGGACAGCACTCCTACGAGCAGTACTTC | CASSLSGQHSYEQYF
. | TRBJ2-7 | TRBD2 | TRBV7-2 | TGTGCCAGCAGCTATTTACCGGGACTAGCGTTCTACGAGCAGTACTTC | CASSYLPGLAFYEQYF
. | TRBJ2-3 | . | TRBV18 | TGTGCCAGCTCACCACAGGCTAGCACAGATACGCAGTATTTT | CASSPQASTDTQYF
. | TRBJ1-1 | . | TRBV15 | TGTGCCACCAGCAGAGACTGGAACACTGAAGCTTTCTTT | CATSRDWNTEAFF
few | TRBJ2-7 | TRBD1 | TRBV5-6 | TGTGCCAGCAGCTGGGGGACAGGTCCGGGGTACGAGCAGTACTTC | CASSWGTGPGYEQYF
once | TRBJ1-6 | TRBD1 | TRBV5-4 | TGTGCCAGCAGCCCTGAACCAATAACAGGGGATAATTCACCCCTCCACTTT | CASSPEPITGDNSPLHF
. | TRBJ2-1 | . | TRBV7-3 | TGTGCCAGCAGCTTTCAGGGGACCTACAATGAGCAGTTCTTC | CASSFQGTYNEQFF
. | TRBJ2-1 | . | TRBV28 | TGTGCCAGCAGTTTTTTAAATGAGCAGTTCTTC | CASSFLNEQFF
. | TRBJ2-1 | . | TRBV28 | TGTGCCAGCAATAAGTGGGAGGAGAATGAGCAGTTCTTC | CASNKWEENEQFF
. | TRBJ2-5 | TRBD1 | TRBV11-3 | TGTGCCAGCAGCTACGGGACAGAAGAGACCCAGTACTTC | CASSYGTEETQYF
. | TRBJ2-5 | . | TRBV7-6 | TGTGCCAGCAACCAGGGACCCTTAAAAGAGACCCAGTACTTC | CASNQGPLKETQYF
. | TRBJ2-3 | . | TRBV5-1 | TGCGCCAGCAGCTTTGTAGCGGCTCCAAATACGCAGTATTTT | CASSFVAAPNTQYF
. | TRBJ2-3 | . | TRBV7-9 | TGTGCCAGCAGTTCAACCTCGACGATAGATACGCAGTATTTT | CASSSTSTIDTQYF
. | TRBJ1-1 | . | TRBV5-1 | TGCGCCAGCAGCTTGGAAGGACAAGGGATTGAAGCTTTCTTT | CASSLEGQGIEAFF
. | TRBJ2-1 | . | TRBV5-4 | TGTGCCAGCAGCCCAGGGCTGGCTAGGGGCGACAATGAGCAGTTCTTC | CASSPGLARGDNEQFF
. | TRBJ2-7 | . | TRBV11-2 | TGTGCCAGCAGCGCCCGGGAGCAGTACTTC | CASSAREQYF
. | TRBJ2-3 | TRBD1 | TRBV6-5 | TGTGCCAGCAGTTTCTCGGACAGGGGCGAGAGTACGCAGTATTTT | CASSFSDRGESTQYF
once | TRBJ2-1 | TRBD2 | TRBV7-9 | TGTGCCAGCAGCTCGCCGGGACTAGCGGGAGTAGAGGTGCAGTTCTTC | CASSSPGLAGVEVQFF
. | TRBJ1-2 | TRBD1 | TRBV27 | TGTGCCAGCAGTTTATCTACAGGGGGATTCAGGAGCTACACCTTC | CASSLSTGGFRSYTF
. | TRBJ1-1 | . | TRBV4-1 | TGCGCCAGCAGCCAAGTATTATTGCGGCAGAACACTGAAGCTTTCTTT | CASSQVLLRQNTEAFF
. | TRBJ2-3 | . | TRBV11-3 | TGTGCCAGCAGCTTAGATGGGCCGGGGGGCACAGATACGCAGTATTTT | CASSLDGPGGTDTQYF
. | TRBJ1-2 | . | TRBV11-2 | TGTGCCAGCAGCTTGTATCGGGGTGATGGCTACACCTTC | CASSLYRGDGYTF
. | TRBJ2-3 | . | TRBV27 | TGTGCCAGCAGTTTCTTCCCTAGCACAGATACGCAGTATTTT | CASSFFPSTDTQYF
. | TRBJ1-5 | . | TRBV19 | TGTGCCAGTAAAATAGCACGTACTAATCAGCCCCAGCATTTT | CASKIARTNQPQHF
. | TRBJ1-5 | . | TRBV28 | TGTGCCAGCAGTGGGTGGGAACAGCCCCAGCATTTT | CASSGWEQPQHF
. | TRBJ2-1 | TRBD2 | TRBV15 | TGTGCCACCAGCGGCCGACTAGCGGGGTCCTACAATGAGCAGTTCTTC | CATSGRLAGSYNEQFF
. | TRBJ2-3 | . | TRBV14 | TGTGCCAGCAGCTATAAACCGGGACTCAAGAAAGATACGCAGTATTTT | CASSYKPGLKKDTQYF
. | TRBJ2-7 | . | TRBV20-1 | TGCAGTGCTAGAATTTTCTACGAGCAGTACTTC | CSARIFYEQYF
. | TRBJ2-7 | . | TRBV19 | TGTGCCAGTAGTCGCGACAGCGGGTCCTACGAGCAGTACTTC | CASSRDSGSYEQYF
once | TRBJ2-1 | TRBD2 | TRBV5-4 | TGTGCCAGCAGCTTGGATAGCGGGAGTTATGAGCAGTTCTTC | CASSLDSGSYEQFF
. | TRBJ2-3 | TRBD2 | TRBV7-3 | TGTGCCAGCAGCTCGACCGGGACTAGCGATACGCAGTATTTT | CASSSTGTSDTQYF
. | TRBJ2-5 | . | TRBV9 | TGTGCCAGCAGCCCAAGACTCCCGGGGCGGGAAGAGACCCAGTACTTC | CASSPRLPGREETQYF
. | TRBJ2-1 | . | TRBV29-1 | TGCAGCGGGGAGTTCGTGGATGAGCAGTTCTTC | CSGEFVDEQFF
. | TRBJ2-2 | . | TRBV6-6 | TGTGCCAGCAGTTTTCGACGGGACGGGGAGCTGTTTTTT | CASSFRRDGELFF